Here is one TCR beta chain with its context. Antigen specificity is unknown. The data were obtained in a study of B cell selection in AIRE deficiency. Study-wide results and caveats: With only TCRbeta sequenced, about 37% of shared healthy Treg sequences overlapped Tconv. Shared Treg sequences were biased toward short CDR3s with few non-templated nucleotide insertions.

Sorted regulatory T cells were CD4-positive, CD25-high and CD127-low or negative. As handled by the study authors: Treg pools: about 5.65x10^4 distinct patient, some 88,000 donor TCRbeta sequences. Libraries were prepared by immunoSEQ multiplex PCR; TCRdb keeps only in-frame clonotypes and omits some of them. D and trimming come from the DNA, and the V and J calls and clone size come from that table. The data hold 13,000 to 15,000 clones, with around 93% observed a single time. The germline CDR1 and CDR2 sequences are MNHEY and SVGAGI. V shed 5 bases, J shed 5 bases, and the junction held 7 bases outside the gene matches. The CDR3 runs to 14 residues.

Sequenced material: Tregs sorted from PBMCs. The rearrangement joins TRBV6-5 to TRBJ1-2; TRBD1 matches 8 bases. The source of this sequence is a human donor with AIRE deficiency. The CDR3 coding sequence is TGTGCCAGCAGTCGATCGACAGGGGCTTATGGCTACACCTTC. This sequence encodes CASSRSTGAYGYTF.